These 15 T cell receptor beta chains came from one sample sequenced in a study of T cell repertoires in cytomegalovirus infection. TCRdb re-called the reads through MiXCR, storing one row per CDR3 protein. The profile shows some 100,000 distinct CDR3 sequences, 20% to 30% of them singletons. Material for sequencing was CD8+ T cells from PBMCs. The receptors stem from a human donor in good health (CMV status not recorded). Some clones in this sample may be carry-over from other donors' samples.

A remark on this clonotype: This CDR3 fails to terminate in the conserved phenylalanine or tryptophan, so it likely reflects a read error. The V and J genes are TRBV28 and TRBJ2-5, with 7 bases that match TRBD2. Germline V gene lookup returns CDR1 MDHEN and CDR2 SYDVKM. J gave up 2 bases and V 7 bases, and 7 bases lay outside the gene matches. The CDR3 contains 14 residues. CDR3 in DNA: TGTGCCAGCAAGACTGACGGGGGGCAAGAGACCCAGTACTAC. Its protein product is CASKTDGGQETQYY.

As DNA, the CDR3 is TGTGCCACCAGCAGAGATCAGGGTACAGGGGGCAACTATGGCTACACCTTC. The encoded protein is CATSRDQGTGGNYGYTF. The chain couples TRBV15 to TRBJ1-2, with 9 bases aligning to TRBD1. With 0 bases clipped from V and 2 bases from J, the junction kept 7 bases outside the gene matches. CDR3 length: 17 amino acids. Per germline, CDR1 LNHNV and CDR2 YYDKDF (reference sequence).

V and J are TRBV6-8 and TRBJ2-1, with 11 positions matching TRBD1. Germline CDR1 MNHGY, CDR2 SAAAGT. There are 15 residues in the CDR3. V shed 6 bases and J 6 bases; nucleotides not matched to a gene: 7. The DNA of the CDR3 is TGTGCCAGCAGCTACGGGACAGGGGGAATCAATGAGCAGTTCTTC. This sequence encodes CASSYGTGGINEQFF.

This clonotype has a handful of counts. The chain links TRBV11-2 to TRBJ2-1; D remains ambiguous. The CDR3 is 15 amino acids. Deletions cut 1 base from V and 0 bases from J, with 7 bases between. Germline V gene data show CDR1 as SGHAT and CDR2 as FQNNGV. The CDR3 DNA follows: TGTGCCAGCAGCTTAGCTAGGAGCTCCTACAATGAGCAGTTCTTC. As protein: CASSLARSSYNEQFF.

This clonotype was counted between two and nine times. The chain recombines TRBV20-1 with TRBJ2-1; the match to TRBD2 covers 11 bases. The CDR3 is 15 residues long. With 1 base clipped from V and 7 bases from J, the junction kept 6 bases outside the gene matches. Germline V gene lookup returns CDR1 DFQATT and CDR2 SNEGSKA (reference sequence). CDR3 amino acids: CSARVPSGGTNEQFF. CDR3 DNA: TGCAGTGCTAGAGTTCCTAGCGGGGGGACAAATGAGCAGTTCTTC.

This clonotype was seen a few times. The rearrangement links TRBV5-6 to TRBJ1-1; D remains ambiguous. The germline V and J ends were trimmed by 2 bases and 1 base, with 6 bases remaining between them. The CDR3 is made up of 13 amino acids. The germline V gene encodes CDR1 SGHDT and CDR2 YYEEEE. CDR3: CASSFTGNTEAFF. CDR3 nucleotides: TGTGCCAGCAGCTTCACCGGGAACACTGAAGCTTTCTTT.

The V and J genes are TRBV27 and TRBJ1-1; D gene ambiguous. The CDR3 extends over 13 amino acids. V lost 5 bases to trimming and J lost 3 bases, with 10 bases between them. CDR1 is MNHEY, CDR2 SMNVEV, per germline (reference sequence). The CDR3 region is CASSSARYTEAFF. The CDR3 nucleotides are TGTGCCAGCAGTAGTGCCCGGTACACTGAAGCTTTCTTT.

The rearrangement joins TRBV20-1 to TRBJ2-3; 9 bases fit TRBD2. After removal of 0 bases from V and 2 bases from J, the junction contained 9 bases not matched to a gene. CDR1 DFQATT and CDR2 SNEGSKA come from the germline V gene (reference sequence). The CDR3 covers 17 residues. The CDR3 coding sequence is TGCAGTGCTAGAGATCTGTTTCTAGCGGGGAACACAGATACGCAGTATTTT. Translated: CSARDLFLAGNTDTQYF.

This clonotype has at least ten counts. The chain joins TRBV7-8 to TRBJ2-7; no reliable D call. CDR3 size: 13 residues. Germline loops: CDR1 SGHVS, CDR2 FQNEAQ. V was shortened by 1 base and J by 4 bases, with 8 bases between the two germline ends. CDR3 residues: CASSLGAKYEQYF. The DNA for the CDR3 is TGTGCCAGCAGCTTAGGCGCGAAATACGAGCAGTACTTC. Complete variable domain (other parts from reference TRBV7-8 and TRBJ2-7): GAGVSQSPRYKVAKRGQDVALRCDPISGHVSLFWYQQALGQGPEFLTYFQNEAQLDKSGLPSDRFFAERPEGSVSTLKIQRTQQEDSAVYLCASSLGAKYEQYFGPGTRLTVT.

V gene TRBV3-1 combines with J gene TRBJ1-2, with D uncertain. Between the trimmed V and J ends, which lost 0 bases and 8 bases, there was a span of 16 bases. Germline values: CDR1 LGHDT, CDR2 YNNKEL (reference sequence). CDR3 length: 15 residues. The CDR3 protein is CASSQDSRPRKGYTF. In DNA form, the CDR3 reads TGTGCCAGCAGCCAAGATTCCAGGCCCCGGAAAGGCTACACCTTC.

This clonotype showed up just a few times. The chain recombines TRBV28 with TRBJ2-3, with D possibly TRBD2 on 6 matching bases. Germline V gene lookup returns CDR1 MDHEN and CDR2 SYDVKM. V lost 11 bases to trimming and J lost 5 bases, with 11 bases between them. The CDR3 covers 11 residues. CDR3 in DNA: TGTGCCTGTGGAGGGAGAGATACGCAGTATTTT. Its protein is CACGGRDTQYF.

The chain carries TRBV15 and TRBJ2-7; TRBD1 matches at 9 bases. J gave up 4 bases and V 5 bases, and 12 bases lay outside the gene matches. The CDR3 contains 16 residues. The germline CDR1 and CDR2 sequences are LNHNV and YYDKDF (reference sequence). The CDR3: CATSARWTGVPYEQYF. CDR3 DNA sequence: TGTGCCACCAGCGCTCGATGGACAGGGGTTCCGTACGAGCAGTACTTC.

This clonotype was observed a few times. For the CDR3, the DNA is TGTGCCAGCAGCCAAGAAATGGGACAGTACTATGGCTACACCTTC. Translating it yields CASSQEMGQYYGYTF. V is TRBV14 and J is TRBJ1-2, with TRBD1 matching 7 bases. This CDR3 is 15 amino acids long. With V trimmed by 0 bases and J by 3 bases, 4 bases remained unmatched. The germline V gene encodes CDR1 SGHDN and CDR2 FVKESK. Using reference TRBV14 and TRBJ1-2 for the parts outside the CDR3, the full variable domain is EAGVTQFPSHSVIEKGQTVTLRCDPISGHDNLYWYRRVMGKEIKFLLHFVKESKQDESGMPNNRFLAERTGGTYSTLKVQPAELEDSGVYFCASSQEMGQYYGYTFGSGTRLTVV.

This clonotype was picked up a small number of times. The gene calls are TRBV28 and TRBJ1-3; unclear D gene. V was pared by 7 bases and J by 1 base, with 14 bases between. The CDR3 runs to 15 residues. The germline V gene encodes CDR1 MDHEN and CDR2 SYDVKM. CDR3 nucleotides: TGTGCCAGCACATATGCCCGGACGTCTGGAAACACCATATATTTT. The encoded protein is CASTYARTSGNTIYF.

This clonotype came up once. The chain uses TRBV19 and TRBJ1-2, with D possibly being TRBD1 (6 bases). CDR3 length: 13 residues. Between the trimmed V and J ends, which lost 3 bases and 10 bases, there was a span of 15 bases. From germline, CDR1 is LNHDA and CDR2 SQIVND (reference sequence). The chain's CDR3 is CASSIGQQIDYTF. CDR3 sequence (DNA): TGTGCCAGTAGTATTGGACAGCAGATAGACTACACCTTC.